This TCR beta chain was captured by sequencing in a study of blood T cell repertoires in COVID-19. Study background: The samples span acute and convalescent COVID-19 from the United States, Italy and Spain. In each case, the material was cDNA or gDNA derived from T cells, B-cell-depleted T cells, or PBMCs.

There are 16 residues in the CDR3. The germline V gene has CDR1 SGHRS and CDR2 YFSETQ. The trim removed 4 bases at V and 0 bases at J, leaving 8 bases unmatched. Per the authors' pipeline: Amplification of reference gene primers was used by the study to estimate nucleated cell counts. Method: immunoSEQ multiplex PCR; TCRdb's copy keeps in-frame clones and lacks some. V and J calls and clone size follow that table, whereas D and trimming were derived from the DNA. The profile covers 100,000 to 120,000 clones, with 75% to 80% appearing a single time and 16% taken by the ten largest. The chain has TRBV5-1 and TRBJ1-1, with 8 bases lining up with TRBD1. Sequenced material: peripheral blood. The receptor was isolated from a woman aged 80 or over with active or convalescent COVID-19. The CDR3 loop reads CASSPTQGALNTEAFF. The CDR3 DNA reads as TGCGCCAGCAGCCCTACTCAGGGGGCTTTGAACACTGAAGCTTTCTTT.